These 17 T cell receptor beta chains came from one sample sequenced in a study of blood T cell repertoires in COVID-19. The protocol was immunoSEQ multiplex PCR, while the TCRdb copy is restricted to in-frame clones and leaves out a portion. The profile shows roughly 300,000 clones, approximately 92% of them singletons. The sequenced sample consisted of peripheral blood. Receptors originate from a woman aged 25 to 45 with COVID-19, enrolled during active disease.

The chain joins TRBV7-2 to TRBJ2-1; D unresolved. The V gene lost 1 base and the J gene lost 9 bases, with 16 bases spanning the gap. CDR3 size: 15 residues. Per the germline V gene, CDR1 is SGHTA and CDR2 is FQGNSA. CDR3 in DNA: TGTGCCAGCAGCTTAGTGTCGAGGCCGACGCGTGAGCAGTTCTTC. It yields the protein CASSLVSRPTREQFF.

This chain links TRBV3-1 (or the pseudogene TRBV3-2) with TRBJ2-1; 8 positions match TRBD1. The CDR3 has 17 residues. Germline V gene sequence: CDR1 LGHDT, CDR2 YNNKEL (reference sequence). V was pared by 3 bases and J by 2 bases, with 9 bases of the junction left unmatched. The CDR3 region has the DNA TGTGCCAGCAGCCAGAGAAAGACAGGGGTCGCCTACAATGAGCAGTTCTTC. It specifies CASSQRKTGVAYNEQFF.

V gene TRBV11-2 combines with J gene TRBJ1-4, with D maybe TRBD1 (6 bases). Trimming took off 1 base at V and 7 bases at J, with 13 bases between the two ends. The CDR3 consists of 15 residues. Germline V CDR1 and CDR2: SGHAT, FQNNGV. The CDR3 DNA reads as TGTGCCAGCAGCTTAGGCCTCAGGGGCCCTGAAAAACTGTTTTTT. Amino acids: CASSLGLRGPEKLFF. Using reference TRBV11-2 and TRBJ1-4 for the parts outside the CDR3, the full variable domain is EAGVAQSPRYKIIEKRQSVAFWCNPISGHATLYWYQQILGQGPKLLIQFQNNGVVDDSQLPKDRFSAERLKGVDSTLKIQPAKLEDSAVYLCASSLGLRGPEKLFFGSGTQLSVL.

As DNA, the CDR3 is TGTGCCAGCAGGGGACTAGCGGGCCCCGGGGAGCTGTTTTTT. Protein product: CASRGLAGPGELFF. This chain uses TRBV6-5 with TRBJ2-2, with 12 bases that match TRBD2. There are 14 residues in the CDR3. Germline CDR1 MNHEY, CDR2 SVGAGI. The V gene end was trimmed by 6 bases and the J gene end by 6 bases; junction bases not matched to a gene: 2.

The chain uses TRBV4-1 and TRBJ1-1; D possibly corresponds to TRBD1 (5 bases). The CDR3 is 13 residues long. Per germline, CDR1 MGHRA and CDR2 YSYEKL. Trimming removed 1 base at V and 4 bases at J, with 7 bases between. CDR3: CASSQGQLTEAFF. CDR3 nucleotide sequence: TGCGCCAGCAGCCAAGGACAGCTCACTGAAGCTTTCTTT.

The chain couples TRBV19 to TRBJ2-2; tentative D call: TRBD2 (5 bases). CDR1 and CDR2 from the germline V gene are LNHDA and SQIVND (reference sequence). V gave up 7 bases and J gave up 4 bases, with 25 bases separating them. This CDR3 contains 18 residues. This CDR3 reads CASTSLGLSGEGTGELFF. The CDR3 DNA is TGTGCCAGTACCTCCCTAGGGCTATCGGGTGAGGGCACCGGGGAGCTGTTTTTT.

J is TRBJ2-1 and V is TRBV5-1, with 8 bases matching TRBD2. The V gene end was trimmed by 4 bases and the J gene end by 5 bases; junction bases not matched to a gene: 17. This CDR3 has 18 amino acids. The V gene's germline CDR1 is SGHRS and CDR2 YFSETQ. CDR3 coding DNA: TGCGCCAGCAGCGGCGAAGGGGCCAGCGGGAGCACTAACAATGAGCAGTTCTTC. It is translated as CASSGEGASGSTNNEQFF.

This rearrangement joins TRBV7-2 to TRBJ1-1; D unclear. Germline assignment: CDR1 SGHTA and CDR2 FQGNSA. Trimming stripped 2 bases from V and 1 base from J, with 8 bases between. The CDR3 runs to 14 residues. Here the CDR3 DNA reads TGTGCCAGCAGCTTAATAGGAGGGAACACTGAAGCTTTCTTT. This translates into CASSLIGGNTEAFF.

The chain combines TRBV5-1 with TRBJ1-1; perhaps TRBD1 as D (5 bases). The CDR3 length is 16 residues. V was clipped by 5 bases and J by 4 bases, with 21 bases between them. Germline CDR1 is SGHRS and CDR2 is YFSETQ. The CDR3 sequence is CASSWGDDTRGTEAFF. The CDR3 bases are TGCGCCAGCAGTTGGGGGGATGACACGAGGGGCACTGAAGCTTTCTTT.

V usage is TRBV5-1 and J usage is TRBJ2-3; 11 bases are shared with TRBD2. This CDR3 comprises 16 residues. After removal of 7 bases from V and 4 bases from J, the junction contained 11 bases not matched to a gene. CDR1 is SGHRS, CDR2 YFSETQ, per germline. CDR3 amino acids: CASRANSGRVADTQYF. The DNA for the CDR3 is TGCGCCAGCCGGGCCAATAGCGGGAGGGTCGCAGATACGCAGTATTTT.

Here the CDR3 reads CSVEGPGTSGRRAGELFF. The CDR3 region has the DNA TGCAGCGTTGAGGGACCCGGGACTAGCGGGAGGAGGGCCGGGGAGCTGTTTTTT. The genes are TRBV29-1 and TRBJ2-2; 15 nucleotides match TRBD2. The germline gives CDR1 SQVTM, CDR2 ANQGSEA. After removal of 3 bases from V and 6 bases from J, the junction contained 11 bases not matched to a gene. The CDR3 totals 18 residues.

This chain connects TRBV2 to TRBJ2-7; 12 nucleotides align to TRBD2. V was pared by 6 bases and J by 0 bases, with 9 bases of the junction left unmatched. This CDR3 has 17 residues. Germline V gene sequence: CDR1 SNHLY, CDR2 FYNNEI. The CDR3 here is CASRIRTSGIYSYEQYF. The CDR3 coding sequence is TGTGCCAGCAGAATAAGGACTAGCGGGATATACTCCTACGAGCAGTACTTC.

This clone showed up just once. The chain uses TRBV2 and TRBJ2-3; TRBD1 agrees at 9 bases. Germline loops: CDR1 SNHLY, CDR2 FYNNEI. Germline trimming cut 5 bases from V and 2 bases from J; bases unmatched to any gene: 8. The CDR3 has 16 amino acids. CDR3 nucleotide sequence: TGTGCCAGCAGTATCCCCACAGGGGGCAACACAGATACGCAGTATTTT. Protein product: CASSIPTGGNTDTQYF.

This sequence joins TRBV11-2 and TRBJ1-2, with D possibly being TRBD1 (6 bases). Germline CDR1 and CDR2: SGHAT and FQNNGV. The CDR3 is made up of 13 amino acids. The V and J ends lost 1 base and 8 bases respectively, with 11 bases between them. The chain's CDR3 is CASSLAQGLGYTF. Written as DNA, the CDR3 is TGTGCCAGCAGCTTAGCACAGGGCCTAGGCTACACCTTC.

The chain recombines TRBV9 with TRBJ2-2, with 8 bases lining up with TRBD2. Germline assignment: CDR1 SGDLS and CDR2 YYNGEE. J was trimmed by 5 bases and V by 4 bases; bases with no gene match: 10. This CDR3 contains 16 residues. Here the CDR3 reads CASSMVQAGETGELFF. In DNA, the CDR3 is TGTGCCAGCAGCATGGTGCAAGCGGGAGAGACCGGGGAGCTGTTTTTT.

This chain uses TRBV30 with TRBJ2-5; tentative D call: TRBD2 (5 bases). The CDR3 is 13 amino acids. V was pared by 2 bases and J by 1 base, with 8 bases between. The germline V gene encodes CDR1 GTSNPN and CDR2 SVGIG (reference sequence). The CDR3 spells CAWSRTAQETQYF. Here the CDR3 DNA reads TGTGCCTGGAGTCGGACTGCCCAAGAGACCCAGTACTTC. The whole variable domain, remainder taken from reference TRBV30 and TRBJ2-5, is SQTIHQWPATLVQPVGSPLSLECTVEGTSNPNLYWYRQAAGRGLQLLFYSVGIGQISSEVPQNLSASRPQDRQFILSSKKLLLSDSGFYLCAWSRTAQETQYFGPGTRLLVL.

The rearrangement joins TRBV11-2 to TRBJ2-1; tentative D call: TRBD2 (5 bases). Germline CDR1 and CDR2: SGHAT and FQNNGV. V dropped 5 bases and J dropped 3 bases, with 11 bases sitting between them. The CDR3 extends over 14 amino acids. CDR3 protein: CASSLIRGYNEQFF. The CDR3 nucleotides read TGTGCCAGCAGCCTGATACGGGGCTACAATGAGCAGTTCTTC.